These 19 T cell receptor beta chains came from one sample sequenced in a study of shared T cell receptors in the human thymus. Sequencing was performed with immunoSEQ multiplex PCR; in TCRdb, only in-frame clones are kept and a portion is missing. Of about 660,000 clones listed, around nine tenths are singletons. These data were also filed under a second study, of human thymus T cells.

The material sequenced was thymocytes. Receptors were obtained from a boy under two years old with a congenital heart defect.

V usage is TRBV7-6 and J usage is TRBJ1-5; D not certain. Germline CDR1 and CDR2: SGHVS and FNYEAQ. The CDR3 totals 16 residues. V was clipped by 5 bases and J by 0 bases, with 14 bases between them. This CDR3 reads CASSLLAVYSNQPQHF. CDR3 DNA: TGTGCCAGCAGCCTTTTGGCGGTTTATAGCAATCAGCCCCAGCATTTT.

The genes are TRBV7-2 and TRBJ2-5, with TRBD2 as a possible D gene (6 bases). This CDR3 contains 13 residues. The V gene lost 10 bases and the J gene lost 4 bases, with 16 bases spanning the gap. Germline V gene data show CDR1 as SGHTA and CDR2 as FQGNSA. The CDR3 protein is CATRPPSVETQYF. DNA of the CDR3: TGTGCCACCCGCCCCCCTAGCGTAGAGACCCAGTACTTC.

The rearrangement joins TRBV10-2 to TRBJ2-3; 12 bases are shared with TRBD2. The CDR3 spans 16 residues. Germline CDR1 reads WSHSY; CDR2 reads SAAADI. V shed 6 bases, J shed 1 base, and the junction held 5 bases outside the gene matches. CDR3 sequence: CASRVLAGGGTDTQYF. CDR3 nucleotides: TGCGCCAGCAGAGTACTAGCGGGAGGTGGCACAGATACGCAGTATTTT.

The CDR3 nucleotides read TGCGCCAGCAGCCAATTTGGGACAGGGATCTCCTACGAGCAGTACTTC. Residues: CASSQFGTGISYEQYF. The rearrangement links TRBV4-1 to TRBJ2-7; 9 nucleotides match TRBD1. Germline V gene data show CDR1 as MGHRA and CDR2 as YSYEKL. The V segment lost 2 bases and the J segment 0 bases; nucleotides outside the gene matches: 5. The CDR3 consists of 16 residues.

V and J are TRBV28 and TRBJ2-5; weak D call: TRBD2 (5 bases). Germline loops: CDR1 MDHEN, CDR2 SYDVKM. V lost 4 bases, J lost 1 base, and 25 bases lay in between. This CDR3 has 19 amino acids. In DNA form, the CDR3 reads TGTGCCAGCAGTTCGTCGTATGAGTTAGGTAGCCGGGGCCAAGAGACCCAGTACTTC. Residues: CASSSSYELGSRGQETQYF.

This clone was detected only once. The V gene is TRBV21-1, the J gene TRBJ2-1; no check of the table's D call, TRBD2, against the DNA was made. TRBV21-1 is listed as a pseudogene. The CDR3 runs 16 residues. CDR3 in amino acids: CASSNSSGSARNEQFF. The DNA of the CDR3 is TGTGCCAGCAGCAACTCTAGCGGGAGCGCTAGGAATGAGCAGTTCTTC.

This clone showed up just once. The J gene is TRBJ2-3, the V gene TRBV11-1; possibly TRBD1 for D (5 bases). Germline CDR1 SGHAT, CDR2 FQDESV (reference sequence). The CDR3 runs to 16 residues. V lost 2 bases and J lost 5, with 17 bases in between. The CDR3 nucleotides are TGTGCCAGCAGCTTATTTATATTCCAGGGCGTAGATACGCAGTATTTT. Residues: CASSLFIFQGVDTQYF.

In DNA form, the CDR3 reads TGCGCCAGCAGACTCTCGGCTAGCGGGATAAGGGGCGAGCAGTACTTC. Translation gives CASRLSASGIRGEQYF. This chain joins TRBV5-1 and TRBJ2-7, with 9 bases fitting TRBD2. Germline V gives CDR1 SGHRS, CDR2 YFSETQ. The CDR3 contains 16 residues. The ends lost 5 bases at V and 6 bases at J; junction bases unmatched: 15.

V and J are TRBV4-3 and TRBJ2-3; 11 bases align to TRBD2. The CDR3 contains 19 residues. From germline, CDR1 is LGHNA and CDR2 YSLEER. Trimming took 2 bases from V and 0 from J; bases not matched to a gene: 10. The CDR3 region is CASSQTSGSFPKSTDTQYF. In DNA form, the CDR3 reads TGCGCCAGCAGCCAAACTAGCGGGAGTTTCCCGAAGAGCACAGATACGCAGTATTTT.

Written as DNA, the CDR3 is TGCGCCACCCTACCCGGGACTAGCGGGCCGGATGGAGATACGCAGTATTTT. This codes for CATLPGTSGPDGDTQYF. V gene TRBV4-1 combines with J gene TRBJ2-3, with 12 bases fitting TRBD2. With 10 bases clipped from V and 5 bases from J, the junction kept 16 bases outside the gene matches. Germline V gives CDR1 MGHRA, CDR2 YSYEKL. This CDR3 spans 17 amino acids.

This chain links TRBV27 with TRBJ2-7, with 8 bases lining up with TRBD2. V shed 4 bases and J 6 bases; nucleotides not matched to a gene: 14. The CDR3 loop spans 16 amino acids. Germline-derived CDR1 and CDR2 are MNHEY and SMNVEV (reference sequence). CDR3: CASSSPPAGGPLEQYF. The CDR3 DNA follows: TGTGCCAGCAGTTCCCCCCCTGCGGGAGGACCCCTCGAGCAGTACTTC.

The chain carries TRBV4-2 and TRBJ2-2; TRBD2 agrees at 7 bases. This CDR3 region has 15 residues. Germline CDR1 and CDR2: LGHNA and YNFKEQ. V lost 1 base to trimming and J lost 3 bases; unmatched junction nucleotides: 2. This CDR3 is CASSQGAGYTGELFF. The CDR3 nucleotides read TGTGCCAGCAGCCAAGGAGCGGGGTACACCGGGGAGCTGTTTTTT.

This clone was observed a few times. The chain links TRBV29-1 to TRBJ1-1; TRBD1 agrees at 7 bases. The CDR3 runs 14 residues. V gave up 0 bases and J gave up 5 bases; unmatched junction bases: 6. The germline CDR1 and CDR2 sequences are SQVTM and ANQGSEA. CDR3 loop: CSVEDRGTVTEAFF. In DNA form, the CDR3 reads TGCAGCGTTGAAGATCGTGGGACAGTTACTGAAGCTTTCTTT.

The chain carries TRBV12-5 and TRBJ1-3; 9 nucleotides align to TRBD1. The length of the CDR3 is 18 residues. Germline CDR1 is LGHNT and CDR2 is FRNRAP. After removal of 1 base from V and 0 bases from J, the junction contained 7 bases not matched to a gene. The CDR3 nucleotides are TGTGCTAGTGGTTTGGCCACCGGGACAGGGACCTCTGGAAACACCATATATTTT. This codes for CASGLATGTGTSGNTIYF.

CDR3 sequence (DNA): TGTGCCAGCAGACAGACAGGGTCCTACGAGCAGTACTTC. Translation: CASRQTGSYEQYF. V and J are TRBV6-5 and TRBJ2-7, with TRBD1 matching 7 bases. CDR1 and CDR2 (germline): MNHEY, SVGAGI. V dropped 6 bases and J dropped 1; count of bases not matched to a gene: 3. This CDR3 contains 13 residues.

The chain recombines TRBV15 with TRBJ2-3; 10 nucleotides line up with TRBD1. V gave up 5 bases and J gave up 3 bases; unmatched junction bases: 11. The germline CDR1 and CDR2 sequences are LNHNV and YYDKDF (reference sequence). The CDR3 length is 17 residues. CDR3 loop: CATSGPHPGQGTDTQYF. The CDR3 DNA follows: TGTGCCACCAGCGGACCTCACCCGGGACAGGGGACAGATACGCAGTATTTT.

The CDR3 sequence: CASSKGRWDTLNTEAFF. The CDR3 bases are TGTGCCAGCAGCAAAGGGAGGTGGGACACTCTGAACACTGAAGCTTTCTTT. The chain has TRBV21-1 and TRBJ1-1; no DNA check was done on the table's D call, TRBD1. TRBV21-1 is noted as a pseudogene. This CDR3 comprises 17 residues.

This clone was recorded once. V usage is TRBV27 and J usage is TRBJ1-1; TRBD1 agrees at 8 bases. In germline, CDR1 is MNHEY, CDR2 SMNVEV (reference sequence). CDR3 length: 18 residues. V gave up 4 bases and J gave up 1 base; unmatched junction bases: 14. CDR3 in amino acids: CASSSTLRTGRANTEAFF. The DNA for the CDR3 is TGTGCCAGCAGTTCTACCCTCCGGACAGGGCGGGCGAACACTGAAGCTTTCTTT.

The V gene is TRBV30, the J gene TRBJ2-1; TRBD1 might be the D (6 bases). The CDR3 covers 14 residues. The germline V gene encodes CDR1 GTSNPN and CDR2 SVGIG (reference sequence). Deletions cut 4 bases from V and 7 bases from J, with 17 bases between. CDR3 in amino acids: CAWKMVGTTNEQFF. CDR3 bases: TGTGCCTGGAAAATGGTCGGGACAACGAATGAGCAGTTCTTC.